Below are 5 T cell receptor beta chains sequenced from a single sample in a study of shared clonotypes between healthy human individuals. Method: immunoSEQ multiplex PCR; TCRdb's copy keeps in-frame clones and lacks some. The sample consists of a few million clones, approximately 96% of them appearing once. Sample: naive CD4+ T cells sorted from blood. The subset: CD45RA+ positively selected. These receptors all stem from a man aged 18 to 30 in good health.

The chain links TRBV2 to TRBJ1-4; D perhaps matches TRBD1 (5 bases). From germline, CDR1 is SNHLY and CDR2 FYNNEI. The CDR3 spans 15 residues. Trimming left V 6 bases short and J 5 bases short, with 16 bases between. The CDR3 DNA is TGTGCCAGCAGAAGATCCGGGACGGAGAATGAAAAACTGTTTTTT. It encodes CASRRSGTENEKLFF.

J is TRBJ2-7 and V is TRBV27, with D uncertain. V lost 4 bases, J lost 4 bases, and 14 bases lay in between. CDR3 length: 14 residues. The germline V gene encodes CDR1 MNHEY and CDR2 SMNVEV (reference sequence). The CDR3, as DNA: TGTGCCAGCAGTTCCCGAACTAATTGGTACGAGCAGTACTTC. This encodes CASSSRTNWYEQYF.

This clone was observed a single time. The rearrangement links TRBV5-1 to TRBJ1-3; D unresolved. Germline V CDR1 and CDR2: SGHRS, YFSETQ. The CDR3 is made up of 14 amino acids. The germline V and J ends were trimmed by 5 bases and 0 bases, with 9 bases remaining between them. The chain's CDR3 is CASSESFSGNTIYF. DNA of the CDR3: TGCGCCAGCAGTGAGAGTTTCTCTGGAAACACCATATATTTT.

This clone is a singleton in its sample. The chain links TRBV6-5 to TRBJ2-3, with D possibly matching TRBD2 (6 bases). Trimming removed 6 bases at V and 2 bases at J, with 15 bases between. The CDR3 has 15 amino acids. CDR1 MNHEY and CDR2 SVGAGI come from the germline V gene. CDR3 nucleotide sequence: TGTGCCAGCAGAACCGGGACTGGACTCACAGATACGCAGTATTTT. Protein product: CASRTGTGLTDTQYF.

The chain employs TRBV28 and TRBJ2-7; 10 bases are a match to TRBD1. V lost 8 bases and J lost 2; bases outside the gene matches: 6. CDR1 is MDHEN, CDR2 SYDVKM, per germline. This CDR3 spans 14 amino acids. CDR3 residues: CASFGTGETYEQYF. In DNA form, the CDR3 reads TGTGCCAGCTTCGGGACAGGGGAAACCTACGAGCAGTACTTC.